A selection of T cell receptor beta chains follows, all from one sample in a study of EBV T-cell therapy then PD-1 blockade in nasopharyngeal carcinoma. These receptors are not linked to any known antigen. Produced via immunoSEQ multiplex PCR; TCRdb's table is partial and in-frame only. The table has under 20,000 clones, 84% seen once. Sample: CD8+ T cells from blood, taken around day 33 from a patient whose treatment included autologous EBV-specific T cells and nivolumab. Source of these receptors: a man in his forties with nasopharyngeal carcinoma. Each CDR3 is given with its conserved first and last residue. D genes are given only for firm matches. A clone size is listed for some rows: how often the clone was seen (once, few, many), or a class if it is expanded.

>TRBV10-1|-|-|TRBJ2-7
TGCGCCAGCACTCTCCCGGACAGTGAATACGAGCAGTACTTC
CASTLPDSEYEQYF
>TRBV19|-|-|TRBJ1-1
TGTGCCAGTACTACCGGGGGATGGGCTGAAGCTTTCTTT
CASTTGGWAEAFF
>TRBV10-1|-|once|TRBJ2-1
TGCGCCAGCATTCCGGACGTAGTGTTTAGTGAGCAGTTCTTC
CASIPDVVFSEQFF
>TRBV12-3/TRBV12-4|-|-|TRBJ2-1
TGTGCCAGCAGTTTAGGCTCCTACAATGAGCAGTTCTTC
CASSLGSYNEQFF
>TRBV28|TRBD2|-|TRBJ2-7
TGTGCCAGCAGAGGACTAGCGGGGGGTAGTTCCTACGAGCAGTACTTC
CASRGLAGGSSYEQYF
>TRBV13|TRBD2|-|TRBJ2-1
TGTGCCAGCAGCCCCGGGGGGCTAGCGGGGCCCAATGAGCAGTTCTTC
CASSPGGLAGPNEQFF
>TRBV2|-|once|TRBJ1-1
TGTGCCAGAGACGCCGGGACCACGAACACTGAAGCTTTCTTT
CARDAGTTNTEAFF
>TRBV6-2/TRBV6-3|TRBD1|-|TRBJ1-2
TGTGCCAGCAGCCCCCGGACAGGCCGCTCTAACTATGGCTACACCTTC
CASSPRTGRSNYGYTF
>TRBV27|-|-|TRBJ2-7
TGTGCCAGCAGCTGGGACTCCTCCTACGAGCAGTACTTC
CASSWDSSYEQYF
>TRBV7-2|-|-|TRBJ1-2
TGTGCCAGCAGCTTAGTGAGCGCGGACTATGGCTACACCTTC
CASSLVSADYGYTF
>TRBV6-4|TRBD1|-|TRBJ1-1
TGTGCCAGCAGTGACCAGCCGGGACAGTCGTCCGATGAAGCTTTCTTT
CASSDQPGQSSDEAFF
>TRBV4-1|-|-|TRBJ2-7
TGCGCCAGCAGCCAAGATCGGGCAGGGTTAGGTGAGCAGTACTTC
CASSQDRAGLGEQYF
>TRBV2|-|once|TRBJ1-2
TGTGCCAGCCACACCTGGGACACCTTCTATGGCTACACCTTC
CASHTWDTFYGYTF
>TRBV5-4|-|once|TRBJ1-5
TGTGCCAGCAGCCGGGGGTATCAGCCCCAGCATTTT
CASSRGYQPQHF
>TRBV4-2|TRBD2|-|TRBJ2-3
TGTGCCAGCAGCCAAGAGAGGCGGGGGGGTCCGGGAGATACGCAGTATTTT
CASSQERRGGPGDTQYF
>TRBV9|-|once|TRBJ2-2
TGTGCCAGCAGCGTAGAACGGGGGAACGGGGAGCTGTTTTTT
CASSVERGNGELFF
>TRBV2|-|once|TRBJ2-3
TGTGCCAGCAGTGAAGGCGGCGCCACAGATACGCAGTATTTT
CASSEGGATDTQYF
>TRBV7-6|TRBD2|-|TRBJ2-1
TGTGCCAGCAGCTTAAGTAGCGGGGGGAATAATGAGCAGTTCTTC
CASSLSSGGNNEQFF
>TRBV27|TRBD2|-|TRBJ2-3
TGTGCCAGCAGTCCTTGGGCTAGCGGGGACACAGATACGCAGTATTTT
CASSPWASGDTDTQYF
>TRBV28|-|few|TRBJ2-5
TGTGCCAGCACTTCTAACTTGATGACGCGATCAGGGGTTTTGGGGGGGACCCAGTACTTC
CASTSNLMTRSGVLGGTQYF
>TRBV7-3|TRBD1|once|TRBJ2-3
TGTGCCAGCAGCCCAGCCCCAGGGGGAAATACGCAGTATTTT
CASSPAPGGNTQYF
>TRBV12-3/TRBV12-4|TRBD2|-|TRBJ2-1
TGTGCCAGCAAGGGACTAGCCTCGGGTGAGCAGTTCTTC
CASKGLASGEQFF
>TRBV3-1/TRBV3-2|TRBD1|once|TRBJ1-4
TGTGCCAGCAGCCCTGACAGGGGTTCGGCTAATGAAAAACTGTTTTTT
CASSPDRGSANEKLFF
>TRBV27|-|-|TRBJ1-2
TGTGCCAGCAGTCGGGACGGGACTGGCTACACCTTC
CASSRDGTGYTF
>TRBV12-3/TRBV12-4|-|-|TRBJ2-3
TGTGCCAGCAGTTCCGATACACCAGATACGCAGTATTTT
CASSSDTPDTQYF
>TRBV7-8|-|-|TRBJ2-5
TGTGCCAGCAGCGGAGGGTGGCAAGAGACCCAGTACTTC
CASSGGWQETQYF